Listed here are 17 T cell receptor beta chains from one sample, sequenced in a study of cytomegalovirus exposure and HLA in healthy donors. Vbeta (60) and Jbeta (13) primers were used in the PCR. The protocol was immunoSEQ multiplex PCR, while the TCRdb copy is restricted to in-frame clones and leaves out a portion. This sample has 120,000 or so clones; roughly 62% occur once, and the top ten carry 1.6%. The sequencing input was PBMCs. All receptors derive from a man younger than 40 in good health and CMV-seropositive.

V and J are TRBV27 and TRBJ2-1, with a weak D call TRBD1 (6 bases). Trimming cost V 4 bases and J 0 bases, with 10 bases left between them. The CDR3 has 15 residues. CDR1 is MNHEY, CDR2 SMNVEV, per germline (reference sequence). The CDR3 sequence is CASSWTVPSYNEQFF. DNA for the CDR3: TGTGCCAGCAGTTGGACAGTCCCCTCCTACAATGAGCAGTTCTTC.

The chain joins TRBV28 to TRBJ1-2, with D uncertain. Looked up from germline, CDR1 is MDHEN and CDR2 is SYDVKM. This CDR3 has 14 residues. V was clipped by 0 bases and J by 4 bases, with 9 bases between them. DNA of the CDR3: TGTGCCAGCAGTTTATGGTCGGGTGGCTATGGCTACACCTTC. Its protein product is CASSLWSGGYGYTF.

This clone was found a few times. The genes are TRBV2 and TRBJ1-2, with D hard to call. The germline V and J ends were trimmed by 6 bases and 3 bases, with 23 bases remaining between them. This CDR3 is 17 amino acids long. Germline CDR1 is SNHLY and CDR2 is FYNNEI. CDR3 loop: CASRAGRDTTGDYGYTF. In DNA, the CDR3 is TGTGCCAGCAGGGCCGGGAGAGACACGACCGGTGACTATGGCTACACCTTC.

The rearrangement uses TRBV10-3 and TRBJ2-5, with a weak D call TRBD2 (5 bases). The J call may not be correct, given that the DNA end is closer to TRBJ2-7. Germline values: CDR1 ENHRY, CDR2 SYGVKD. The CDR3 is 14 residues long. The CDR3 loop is CAISVGLAGYEQYF. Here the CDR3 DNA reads TGTGCCATCAGTGTAGGGCTAGCCGGGTACGAGCAGTACTTC.

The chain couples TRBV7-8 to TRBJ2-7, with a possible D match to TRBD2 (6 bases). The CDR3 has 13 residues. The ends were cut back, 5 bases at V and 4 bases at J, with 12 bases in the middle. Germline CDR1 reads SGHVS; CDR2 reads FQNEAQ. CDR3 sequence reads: CASSSGLPYEQYF. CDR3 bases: TGTGCCAGCAGCAGCGGGCTCCCATACGAGCAGTACTTC.

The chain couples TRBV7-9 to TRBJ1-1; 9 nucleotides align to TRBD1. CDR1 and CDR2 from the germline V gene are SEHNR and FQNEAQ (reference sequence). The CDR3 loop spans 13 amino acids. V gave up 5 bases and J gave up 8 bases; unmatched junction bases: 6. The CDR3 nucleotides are TGTGCCAGCAGCCCAGGGACAGGGAGAGAAGCTTTCTTT. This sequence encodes CASSPGTGREAFF. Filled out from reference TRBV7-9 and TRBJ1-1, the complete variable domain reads DTGVSQNPRHKITKRGQNVTFRCDPISEHNRLYWYRQTLGQGPEFLTYFQNEAQLEKSRLLSDRFSAERPKGSFSTLEIQRTEQGDSAMYLCASSPGTGREAFFGQGTRLTVV.

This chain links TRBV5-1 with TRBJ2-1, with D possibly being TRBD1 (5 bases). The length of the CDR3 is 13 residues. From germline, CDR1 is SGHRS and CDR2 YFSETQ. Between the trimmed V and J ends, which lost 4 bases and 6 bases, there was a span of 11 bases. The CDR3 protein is CASSTDSFNEQFF. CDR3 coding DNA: TGCGCCAGCAGCACCGACAGCTTCAATGAGCAGTTCTTC.

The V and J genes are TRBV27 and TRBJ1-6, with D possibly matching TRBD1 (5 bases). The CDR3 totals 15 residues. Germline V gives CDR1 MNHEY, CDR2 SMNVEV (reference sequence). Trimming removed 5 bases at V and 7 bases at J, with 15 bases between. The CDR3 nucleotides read TGTGCCAGCAGTGTGGGACCGGGAGGGAATTCACCCCTCCACTTT. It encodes CASSVGPGGNSPLHF.

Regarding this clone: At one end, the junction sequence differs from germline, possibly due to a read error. The DNA for the CDR3 is TGTGCCAGCAACTCGGACAGGGTGAAGACTGAAGCTTTCTTT. It translates to CASNSDRVKTEAFF. The chain carries TRBV7-8 and TRBJ1-1, with 8 bases aligning to TRBD1. CDR1 and CDR2 (germline): SGHVS, FQNEAQ. This CDR3 contains 14 residues. The full variable domain, completed using reference TRBV7-8 and TRBJ1-1, is GAGVSQSPRYKVAKRGQDVALRCDPISGHVSLFWYQQALGQGPEFLTYFQNEAQLDKSGLPSDRFFAERPEGSVSTLKIQRTQQEDSAVYLCASNSDRVKTEAFFGQGTRLTVV.

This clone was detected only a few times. CDR3 nucleotides: TGCGCCAGCAAGGCTAGCGTAGGAGAGACCCAGTACTTC. It translates to CASKASVGETQYF. The chain is built from TRBV5-1 and TRBJ2-5; the D gene is possibly TRBD2 (6 bases). V lost 6 bases, J lost 4 bases, and 13 bases lay in between. The CDR3 has 13 amino acids. Germline CDR1 and CDR2: SGHRS and YFSETQ.

CDR3 residues: CASSPGGTGNTGELFF. The DNA of the CDR3 is TGTGCCAGCAGCCCGGGGGGGACGGGGAACACCGGGGAGCTGTTTTTT. V usage is TRBV9 and J usage is TRBJ2-2; 8 bases match TRBD2. V lost 4 bases and J lost 1; bases outside the gene matches: 6. This CDR3 has 16 amino acids. The germline CDR1 and CDR2 sequences are SGDLS and YYNGEE.

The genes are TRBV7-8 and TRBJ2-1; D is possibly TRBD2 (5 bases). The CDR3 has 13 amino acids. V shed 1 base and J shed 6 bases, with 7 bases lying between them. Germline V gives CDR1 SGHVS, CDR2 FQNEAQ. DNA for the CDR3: TGTGCCAGCAGCTTAGGACTAACCAATGAGCAGTTCTTC. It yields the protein CASSLGLTNEQFF.

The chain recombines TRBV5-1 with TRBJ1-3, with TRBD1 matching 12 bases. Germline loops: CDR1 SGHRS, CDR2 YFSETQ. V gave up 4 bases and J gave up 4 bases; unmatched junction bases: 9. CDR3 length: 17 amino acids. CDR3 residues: CASSAGTGGEWGNTIYF. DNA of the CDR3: TGCGCCAGCAGCGCCGGGACAGGGGGCGAGTGGGGAAACACCATATATTTT.

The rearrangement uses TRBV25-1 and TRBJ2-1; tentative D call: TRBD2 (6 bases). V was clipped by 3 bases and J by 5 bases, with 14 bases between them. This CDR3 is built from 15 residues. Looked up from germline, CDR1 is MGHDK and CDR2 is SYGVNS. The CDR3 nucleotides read TGTGCCAGCAGTGAGGGGGGAGCGGGCCACAATGAGCAGTTCTTC. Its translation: CASSEGGAGHNEQFF.

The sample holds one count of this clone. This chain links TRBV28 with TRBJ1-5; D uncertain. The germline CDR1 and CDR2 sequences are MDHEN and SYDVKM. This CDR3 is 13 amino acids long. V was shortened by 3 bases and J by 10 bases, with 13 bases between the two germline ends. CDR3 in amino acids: CASSFPASRPQHF. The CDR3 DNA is TGTGCCAGCAGTTTCCCCGCCTCGAGACCCCAGCATTTT.

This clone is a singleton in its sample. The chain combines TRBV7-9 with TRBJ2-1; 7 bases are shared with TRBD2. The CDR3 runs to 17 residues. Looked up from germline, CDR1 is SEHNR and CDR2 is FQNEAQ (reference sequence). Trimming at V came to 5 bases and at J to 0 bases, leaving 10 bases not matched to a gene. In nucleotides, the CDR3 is TGTGCCAGCAGCAGGTTGGGGGGGGGAAACTCCTACAATGAGCAGTTCTTC. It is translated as CASSRLGGGNSYNEQFF.

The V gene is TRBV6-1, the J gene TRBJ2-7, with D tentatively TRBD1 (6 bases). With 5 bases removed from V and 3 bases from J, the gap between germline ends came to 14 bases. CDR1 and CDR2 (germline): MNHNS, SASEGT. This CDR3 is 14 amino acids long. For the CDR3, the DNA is TGTGCCAGCAGTAGGCAGGGGTTCTACTACGAGCAGTACTTC. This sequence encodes CASSRQGFYYEQYF.